A single sample is the source of the 13 T cell receptor beta chains below, sequenced in a study of shared T cell receptors in the human thymus. Only in-frame clones appear in the TCRdb table, and some are missing; sequencing was by immunoSEQ multiplex PCR. The sample contains 700,000 or so clones, approximately 85% of which appear only once. The sample was also linked to a second study, of human thymus T cells.

Sequenced: thymocytes. The receptors derive from a girl in the first two years of life with a congenital heart defect.

This chain connects TRBV18 to TRBJ2-7, with D tentatively TRBD2 (7 bases). This CDR3 region has 13 residues. V was pared by 2 bases and J by 5 bases, with 10 bases between. Germline loops: CDR1 KGHSH, CDR2 LQKENI. The CDR3 region has the DNA TGTGCCAGCTCACCAAGGGGGGGCCACGAGCAGTACTTC. Protein sequence: CASSPRGGHEQYF.

This chain uses TRBV7-9 with TRBJ2-7; D remains unclear. The CDR3 runs to 13 residues. Trimming shortened V by 5 bases and J by 3 bases, and 11 bases separated the two germline ends. Germline V gene sequence: CDR1 SEHNR, CDR2 FQNEAQ (reference sequence). The chain's CDR3 is CASSPGGRYEQYF. The CDR3 DNA reads TGTGCCAGCAGCCCCGGTGGTCGCTACGAGCAGTACTTC.

The chain has TRBV2 and TRBJ1-4; 8 bases are shared with TRBD1. The CDR3 totals 13 residues. Germline V gene lookup returns CDR1 SNHLY and CDR2 FYNNEI. V shed 10 bases and J 6 bases; nucleotides not matched to a gene: 7. The CDR3 reads CATGQGLHEKLFF. Written as DNA, the CDR3 is TGTGCCACTGGACAGGGTCTTCATGAAAAACTGTTTTTT.

V usage is TRBV4-1 and J usage is TRBJ2-3, with a tentative D call TRBD1 (5 bases). The V gene lost 1 base and the J gene lost 2 bases, with 16 bases spanning the gap. In germline, CDR1 is MGHRA, CDR2 YSYEKL. The CDR3 runs to 17 residues. DNA of the CDR3: TGCGCCAGCAGCCAAGTGGGTGGGGCGCAAACCACAGATACGCAGTATTTT. This codes for CASSQVGGAQTTDTQYF.

This chain connects TRBV5-1 to TRBJ1-2; TRBD1 matches at 7 bases. After removal of 0 bases from V and 4 bases from J, the junction contained 6 bases not matched to a gene. Germline V CDR1 and CDR2: SGHRS, YFSETQ. The CDR3 has 15 amino acids. This CDR3 reads CASSLAGQTTYGYTF. The CDR3 nucleotides read TGCGCCAGCAGCTTGGCGGGACAGACTACCTATGGCTACACCTTC.

The V call is TRBV6-1, the J call TRBJ1-1, with 7 bases that match TRBD1. The junction had 6 bases not matched to a gene; V was cut back by 6 bases and J by 2 bases. Looked up from germline, CDR1 is MNHNS and CDR2 is SASEGT. The CDR3 is made up of 14 amino acids. CDR3 residues: CASSKQGINTEAFF. DNA for the CDR3: TGTGCCAGCAGCAAACAGGGGATTAACACTGAAGCTTTCTTT.

In its sample, this clone was seen a few times. This chain connects TRBV25-1 to TRBJ1-2; D gene ambiguous. V was shortened by 3 bases and J by 4 bases, with 21 bases between the two germline ends. Germline assignment: CDR1 MGHDK and CDR2 SYGVNS. CDR3 length: 17 amino acids. This chain's CDR3 is CASSDPSVEGPTYGYTF. The CDR3 coding sequence is TGTGCCAGCAGTGACCCATCCGTGGAGGGTCCAACCTATGGCTACACCTTC.

This chain joins TRBV6-5 and TRBJ2-5; D possibly corresponds to TRBD1 (7 bases). Germline CDR1 and CDR2: MNHEY and SVGAGI. Trimming cost V 2 bases and J 1 base, with 14 bases left between them. The CDR3 runs to 16 residues. CDR3 sequence: CASSYSNRGLQETQYF. The CDR3, as DNA: TGTGCCAGCAGTTACAGCAACAGGGGACTCCAAGAGACCCAGTACTTC.

J is TRBJ2-7 and V is TRBV14; the match to TRBD1 covers 10 bases. The CDR3 length is 15 residues. Unmatched junction bases numbered 6, after V lost 5 bases and J lost 2 bases. Germline CDR1 and CDR2: SGHDN and FVKESK. CDR3 region: CASSFAGTGAYEQYF. The CDR3 DNA sequence: TGTGCCAGCAGCTTCGCCGGGACAGGGGCCTACGAGCAGTACTTC. Filled out from reference TRBV14 and TRBJ2-7, the complete variable domain reads EAGVTQFPSHSVIEKGQTVTLRCDPISGHDNLYWYRRVMGKEIKFLLHFVKESKQDESGMPNNRFLAERTGGTYSTLKVQPAELEDSGVYFCASSFAGTGAYEQYFGPGTRLTVT.

The chain uses TRBV5-1 and TRBJ1-3; D is possibly TRBD1 (6 bases). CDR3 length: 16 amino acids. Trimming took off 4 bases at V and 3 bases at J, with 17 bases between the two ends. The germline CDR1 and CDR2 sequences are SGHRS and YFSETQ. In DNA, the CDR3 is TGCGCCAGCAGCCCCTCCGGGGGGCGAGGTGGAAACACCATATATTTT. This translates into CASSPSGGRGGNTIYF.

The J gene is TRBJ1-4, the V gene TRBV14, with D possibly TRBD1 on 5 matching bases. This CDR3 comprises 17 residues. The germline CDR1 and CDR2 sequences are SGHDN and FVKESK. The V gene lost 4 bases and the J gene lost 3 bases, with 18 bases spanning the gap. The CDR3 reads CASSLVEGPPSNEKLFF. The CDR3 DNA sequence: TGTGCCAGCAGCCTCGTGGAGGGACCCCCTTCTAATGAAAAACTGTTTTTT.

The DNA for the CDR3 is TGTGCCAGCTCACCACCGGTAGACCAGGGTTACGAGCAGTACTTC. Residues: CASSPPVDQGYEQYF. V and J are TRBV18 and TRBJ2-7; D perhaps matches TRBD1 (5 bases). V lost 0 bases and J 4 bases, leaving 13 bases between the germline ends. Germline lookup yields CDR1 KGHSH and CDR2 LQKENI. The CDR3 loop spans 15 amino acids.

The chain employs TRBV27 and TRBJ2-5; TRBD1 agrees at 7 bases. Germline trimming cut 6 bases from V and 0 bases from J; bases unmatched to any gene: 7. Germline loops: CDR1 MNHEY, CDR2 SMNVEV (reference sequence). The CDR3 is 15 residues long. The CDR3 nucleotides are TGTGCCAGCAGCGGAACGGACAGGTACCAAGAGACCCAGTACTTC. The encoded protein is CASSGTDRYQETQYF.